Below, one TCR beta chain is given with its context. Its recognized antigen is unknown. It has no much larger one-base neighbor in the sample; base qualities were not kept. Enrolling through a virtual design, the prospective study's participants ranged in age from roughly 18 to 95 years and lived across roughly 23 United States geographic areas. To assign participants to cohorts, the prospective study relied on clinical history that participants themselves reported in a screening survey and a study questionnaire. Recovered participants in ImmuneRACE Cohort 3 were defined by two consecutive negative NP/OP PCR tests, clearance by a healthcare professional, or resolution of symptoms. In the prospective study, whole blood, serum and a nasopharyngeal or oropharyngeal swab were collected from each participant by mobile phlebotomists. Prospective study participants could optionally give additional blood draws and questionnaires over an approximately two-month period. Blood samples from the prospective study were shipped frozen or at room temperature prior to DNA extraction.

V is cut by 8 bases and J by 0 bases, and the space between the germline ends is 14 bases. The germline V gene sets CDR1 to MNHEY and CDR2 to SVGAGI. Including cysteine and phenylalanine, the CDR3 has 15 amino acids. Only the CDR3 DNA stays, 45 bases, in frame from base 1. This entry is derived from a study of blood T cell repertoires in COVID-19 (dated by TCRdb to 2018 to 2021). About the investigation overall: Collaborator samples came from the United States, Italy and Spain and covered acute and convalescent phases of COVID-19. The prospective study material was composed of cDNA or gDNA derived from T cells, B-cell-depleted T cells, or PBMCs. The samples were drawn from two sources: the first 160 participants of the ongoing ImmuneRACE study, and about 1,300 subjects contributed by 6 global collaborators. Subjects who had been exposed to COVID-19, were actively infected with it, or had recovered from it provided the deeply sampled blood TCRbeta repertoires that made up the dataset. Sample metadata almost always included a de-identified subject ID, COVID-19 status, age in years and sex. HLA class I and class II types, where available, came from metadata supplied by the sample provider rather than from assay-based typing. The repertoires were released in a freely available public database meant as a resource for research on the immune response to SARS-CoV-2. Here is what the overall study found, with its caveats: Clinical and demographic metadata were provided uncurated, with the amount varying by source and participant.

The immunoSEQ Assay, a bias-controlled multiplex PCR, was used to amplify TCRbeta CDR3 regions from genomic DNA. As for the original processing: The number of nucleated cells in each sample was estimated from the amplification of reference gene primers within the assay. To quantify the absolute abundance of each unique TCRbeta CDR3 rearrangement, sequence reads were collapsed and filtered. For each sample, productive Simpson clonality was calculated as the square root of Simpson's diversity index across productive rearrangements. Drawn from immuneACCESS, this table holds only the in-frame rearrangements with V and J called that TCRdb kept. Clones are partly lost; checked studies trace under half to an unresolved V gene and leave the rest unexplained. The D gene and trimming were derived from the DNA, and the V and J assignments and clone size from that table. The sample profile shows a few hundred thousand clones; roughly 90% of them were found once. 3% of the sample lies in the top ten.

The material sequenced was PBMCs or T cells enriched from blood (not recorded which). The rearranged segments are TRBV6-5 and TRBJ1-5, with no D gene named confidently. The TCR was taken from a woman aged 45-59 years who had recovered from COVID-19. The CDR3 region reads CASGLQRSSNQPQHF. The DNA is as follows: TGTGCCAGCGGATTACAGAGATCTAGCAATCAGCCCCAGCATTTT.